A selection of T cell receptor beta chains follows, all from one sample in a study of blood T cell repertoires in COVID-19. Clones were read by immunoSEQ multiplex PCR, and TCRdb kept only the in-frame ones, dropping some. The sample has roughly 100,000 clones, around nine tenths seen once. The material sequenced was peripheral blood. Receptors originate from a man aged 45-65 years in a cohort sampled during active COVID-19. Both conserved end residues are part of each CDR3. The order of the fields is J gene, V gene, D gene, CDR3 DNA, CDR3 protein. A D gene is named only where the DNA matches it firmly.

J gene: TRBJ2-3; V gene: TRBV5-6; D gene: TRBD1; CDR3 DNA: TGTGCCAGCAGCACCGGACAGGGGGCGCGCGGGGATACGCAGTATTTT; CDR3 protein: CASSTGQGARGDTQYF
J gene: TRBJ2-7; V gene: TRBV2; D gene: TRBD2; CDR3 DNA: TGTGCCAGCACCCGAACGGGGGGGCAAAACGGCGAGCAGTACTTC; CDR3 protein: CASTRTGGQNGEQYF
J gene: TRBJ1-4; V gene: TRBV9; D gene: -; CDR3 DNA: TGTGCCAGCAGCCCATGGCGTGGCGGGAATGAAAAACTGTTTTTT; CDR3 protein: CASSPWRGGNEKLFF
J gene: TRBJ1-4; V gene: TRBV18; D gene: -; CDR3 DNA: TGTGCCAGCTCACCCAATTTTGGACACCTTGAAAAACTGTTTTTT; CDR3 protein: CASSPNFGHLEKLFF
J gene: TRBJ2-7; V gene: TRBV13; D gene: -; CDR3 DNA: TGTGCCAGCAGTACGAGCGCAGTCTCCTACGAGCAGTACTTC; CDR3 protein: CASSTSAVSYEQYF
J gene: TRBJ2-2; V gene: TRBV4-1; D gene: -; CDR3 DNA: TGCGCCAGCAGCCAAGTTGTCGGGGAGAAGCTGTTTTTT; CDR3 protein: CASSQVVGEKLFF
J gene: TRBJ2-2; V gene: TRBV7-6; D gene: -; CDR3 DNA: TGTGCCAGCAGCCCAACCCCGGTCGACAGTCAGGGCGCCGGGGAGCTGTTTTTT; CDR3 protein: CASSPTPVDSQGAGELFF
J gene: TRBJ1-5; V gene: TRBV19; D gene: TRBD1; CDR3 DNA: TGTGCCAGTAGTATTCCCGGGACAGGCGTCAATCAGCCCCAGCATTTT; CDR3 protein: CASSIPGTGVNQPQHF
J gene: TRBJ2-2; V gene: TRBV3-1/TRBV3-2; D gene: -; CDR3 DNA: TGTGCCAGCAGCCTGGCAGGAACCTCTAACACCGGGGAGCTGTTTTTT; CDR3 protein: CASSLAGTSNTGELFF
J gene: TRBJ2-5; V gene: TRBV2; D gene: -; CDR3 DNA: TGTGCCAGCAGTGTGGTTGAGTACCAAGAGACCCAGTACTTC; CDR3 protein: CASSVVEYQETQYF
J gene: TRBJ2-5; V gene: TRBV5-1; D gene: -; CDR3 DNA: TGCGCCAGCAGCTTGGCAGGGGCACAAGAGACCCAGTACTTC; CDR3 protein: CASSLAGAQETQYF